Listed here are 29 T cell receptor beta chains from one sample, sequenced in a study of blood T cell repertoires in COVID-19. Produced via immunoSEQ multiplex PCR; TCRdb's table is partial and in-frame only. The sample consists of fewer than 250,000 clones, roughly 83% of them appearing once. The sequenced sample consisted of PBMCs or T cells enriched from blood (not recorded which). The receptor set was obtained from a woman aged 25-40 years who had recovered from COVID-19.

The chain links TRBV5-1 to TRBJ2-7, with 9 bases fitting TRBD1. The V gene end was trimmed by 3 bases and the J gene end by 2 bases; junction bases not matched to a gene: 6. The germline V gene has CDR1 SGHRS and CDR2 YFSETQ. The CDR3 length is 15 residues. The CDR3 here is CASSWRTGVTYEQYF. CDR3 sequence (DNA): TGCGCCAGCAGCTGGAGGACAGGGGTAACCTACGAGCAGTACTTC.

The rearrangement joins TRBV11-3 to TRBJ2-1; TRBD2 agrees at 10 bases. Germline CDR1 reads SGHNT; CDR2 reads YENEEA. V lost 5 bases and J lost 1; bases outside the gene matches: 8. The CDR3 contains 17 residues. CDR3 residues: CASSLRLAGSSYNEQFF. The CDR3 DNA reads TGTGCCAGCAGCCTCCGACTAGCGGGTTCTTCCTACAATGAGCAGTTCTTC.

The chain recombines TRBV14 with TRBJ2-2; 7 bases map to TRBD2. V lost 5 bases and J lost 5; bases outside the gene matches: 11. The CDR3 runs to 16 residues. Germline CDR1 and CDR2: SGHDN and FVKESK. The CDR3 nucleotides are TGTGCCAGCAGCTCGCTGACAGCCGGGGGGACCGGGGAGCTGTTTTTT. This translates into CASSSLTAGGTGELFF. Full variable domain (missing parts from reference TRBV14 and TRBJ2-2): EAGVTQFPSHSVIEKGQTVTLRCDPISGHDNLYWYRRVMGKEIKFLLHFVKESKQDESGMPNNRFLAERTGGTYSTLKVQPAELEDSGVYFCASSSLTAGGTGELFFGEGSRLTVL.

The chain uses TRBV5-6 and TRBJ1-5, with D tentatively TRBD1 (5 bases). Germline loops: CDR1 SGHDT, CDR2 YYEEEE. The CDR3 extends over 15 amino acids. Trimming pared 4 bases from V and 2 bases from J, leaving 13 bases between. The CDR3 is CASSLGSGRNQPQHF. DNA for the CDR3: TGTGCCAGCAGCCTGGGGTCAGGGCGCAATCAGCCCCAGCATTTT.

This chain joins TRBV7-6 and TRBJ2-3; 12 bases are a match to TRBD2. The CDR3 contains 18 residues. Germline CDR1 and CDR2: SGHVS and FNYEAQ. The trim removed 1 base at V and 7 bases at J, leaving 12 bases unmatched. The CDR3 region has the DNA TGTGCCAGCAGCTTAGTCGCGGCTGGGACTAGCGGGCCTTATACGCAGTATTTT. Protein: CASSLVAAGTSGPYTQYF.

This rearrangement joins TRBV6-5 to TRBJ2-7, with a possible D match to TRBD1 (6 bases). Trimming left V 7 bases short and J 2 bases short, with 12 bases between. The germline CDR1 and CDR2 sequences are MNHEY and SVGAGI. There are 13 residues in the CDR3. CDR3 region: CASTRDKTYEQYF. The CDR3 DNA reads as TGTGCCAGCACCAGGGACAAGACCTACGAGCAGTACTTC.

V and J are TRBV5-1 and TRBJ2-3; 14 bases agree with TRBD2. Germline CDR1 and CDR2: SGHRS and YFSETQ. This CDR3 comprises 15 residues. The V segment lost 4 bases and the J segment 4 bases; nucleotides outside the gene matches: 2. In DNA form, the CDR3 reads TGCGCCAGCAGCCGGGGACTAGCGGGAGCAGATACGCAGTATTTT. The encoded protein is CASSRGLAGADTQYF.

V usage is TRBV6-5 and J usage is TRBJ1-2; 9 positions agree with TRBD1. This CDR3 is built from 15 residues. Germline V CDR1 and CDR2: MNHEY, SVGAGI. V was clipped by 6 bases and J by 8 bases; unmatched bases: 13. Here the CDR3 reads CASSLYPDRGKGYTF. As DNA, the CDR3 is TGTGCCAGCAGCTTGTACCCAGACAGGGGGAAGGGCTACACCTTC.

This chain connects TRBV6-6 to TRBJ2-7, with 7 bases identical to TRBD2. Germline V CDR1 and CDR2: MNHNY, SVGAGI (reference sequence). After removal of 8 bases from V and 7 bases from J, the junction contained 14 bases not matched to a gene. The CDR3 length is 14 residues. CDR3 DNA: TGTGCCAGCGCCGATGGCGGGGGACTCTGGGAGCAGTACGTC. Its translation: CASADGGGLWEQYV.

The rearrangement joins TRBV29-1 to TRBJ1-2; D is uncertain. Between the trimmed V and J ends, which lost 3 bases and 0 bases, there was a span of 11 bases. The CDR3 has 14 amino acids. The germline V gene has CDR1 SQVTM and CDR2 ANQGSEA. As DNA, the CDR3 is TGCAGCGTTGACCCCAGCGGAGCTAACTATGGCTACACCTTC. It translates to CSVDPSGANYGYTF. Full variable domain (outside the CDR3, taken from reference TRBV29-1 and TRBJ1-2): SAVISQKPSRDICQRGTSLTIQCQVDSQVTMMFWYRQQPGQSLTLIATANQGSEATYESGFVIDKFPISRPNLTFSTLTVSNMSPEDSSIYLCSVDPSGANYGYTFGSGTRLTVV.

This clone has more than one count but fewer than ten. The gene calls are TRBV18 and TRBJ2-1; a weak D match, TRBD2 (7 bases). The CDR3 spans 14 residues. From germline, CDR1 is KGHSH and CDR2 LQKENI. Trimming shortened V by 1 base and J by 7 bases, and 11 bases separated the two germline ends. CDR3 in DNA: TGTGCCAGCTCACCACTAGGGGGAGGGAATGAGCAGTTCTTC. Protein: CASSPLGGGNEQFF.

This sequence joins TRBV27 and TRBJ2-7; 7 bases align to TRBD1. The CDR3 loop spans 14 amino acids. Germline CDR1 and CDR2: MNHEY and SMNVEV (reference sequence). Trimming took 5 bases from V and 4 from J; bases not matched to a gene: 8. CDR3 DNA: TGTGCCAGCAGTGCGCACTGGACAGGATACGAGCAGTACGTC. This codes for CASSAHWTGYEQYV.

A word on this clone: The sample contains more than one DNA sequence encoding this CDR3. The V gene is TRBV3-1 (or the pseudogene TRBV3-2), the J gene TRBJ1-1; 7 bases line up with TRBD1. The CDR3 runs 14 residues. The ends lost 3 bases at V and 1 base at J; junction bases unmatched: 2. Germline assignment: CDR1 LGHDT and CDR2 YNNKEL (reference sequence). This CDR3 reads CASSQRTGNTEAFF. The CDR3 DNA reads TGTGCCAGCAGCCAGCGGACAGGGAACACTGAAGCTTTCTTT.

The V and J genes are TRBV28 and TRBJ2-5; 8 nucleotides agree with TRBD1. This CDR3 region has 15 residues. Trimming removed 3 bases from V and 1 base from J; junction bases left unmatched: 4. Germline V gene data show CDR1 as MDHEN and CDR2 as SYDVKM. CDR3: CASSFGQGSQETQYF. The CDR3 DNA sequence: TGTGCCAGCAGTTTCGGACAGGGTAGCCAAGAGACCCAGTACTTC. Together with reference TRBV28 and TRBJ2-5, the CDR3 gives the full variable domain: DVKVTQSSRYLVKRTGEKVFLECVQDMDHENMFWYRQDPGLGLRLIYFSYDVKMKEKGDIPEGYSVSREKKERFSLILESASTNQTSMYLCASSFGQGSQETQYFGPGTRLLVL.

The rearrangement uses TRBV7-2 and TRBJ2-7, with TRBD1 as a possible D gene (6 bases). Germline lookup yields CDR1 SGHTA and CDR2 FQGNSA. The CDR3 runs 14 residues. V lost 2 bases to trimming and J lost 3 bases, with 11 bases between them. The CDR3 nucleotides read TGTGCCAGCAGCTTAACAGGGCAGTACTACGAGCAGTACTTC. Translating it yields CASSLTGQYYEQYF.

This clone appeared a few times. The rearrangement links TRBV10-3 to TRBJ1-3, with 8 nucleotides matching TRBD1. The CDR3 is 14 amino acids. After removal of 6 bases from V and 4 bases from J, the junction contained 5 bases not matched to a gene. Per the germline V gene, CDR1 is ENHRY and CDR2 is SYGVKD. CDR3 sequence: CAIRKRDRGNTIYF. CDR3 sequence (DNA): TGTGCCATCAGAAAGAGGGACAGGGGAAACACCATATATTTT.

The chain has TRBV5-1 and TRBJ2-7; 9 nucleotides match TRBD1. V shed 2 bases and J 6 bases; nucleotides not matched to a gene: 15. The CDR3 spans 17 residues. CDR1 and CDR2 (germline): SGHRS, YFSETQ. The CDR3, as DNA: TGCGCCAGCAGCTTTTATTCCCGGGGACAGGGTGTACCCGAGCAGTACTTC. Its protein is CASSFYSRGQGVPEQYF. The variable domain in full, completed from reference TRBV5-1 and TRBJ2-7, reads KAGVTQTPRYLIKTRGQQVTLSCSPISGHRSVSWYQQTPGQGLQFLFEYFSETQRNKGNFPGRFSGRQFSNSRSEMNVSTLELGDSALYLCASSFYSRGQGVPEQYFGPGTRLTVT.

The DNA of the CDR3 is TGTGCCAGTAGAGCTCGTAGTCATAATGAAAAACTGTTTTTT. Amino acids: CASRARSHNEKLFF. The rearrangement uses TRBV19 and TRBJ1-4; the D is unclear. The CDR3 length is 14 residues. The germline CDR1 and CDR2 sequences are LNHDA and SQIVND (reference sequence). V dropped 6 bases and J dropped 4 bases, with 12 bases sitting between them.

The chain employs TRBV6-4 and TRBJ1-2, with TRBD1 identical over 7 bases. The V segment lost 3 bases and the J segment 2 bases; nucleotides outside the gene matches: 0. Germline loops: CDR1 MRHNA, CDR2 SNTAGT. CDR3 length: 13 residues. This CDR3 reads CASSEQGNYGYTF. The CDR3 DNA is TGTGCCAGCAGTGAACAGGGGAACTATGGCTACACCTTC.

The gene calls are TRBV27 and TRBJ1-1; unclear D gene. Trimming removed 7 bases from V and 4 bases from J, with 19 bases in between. The CDR3 length is 15 residues. Germline-derived CDR1 and CDR2 are MNHEY and SMNVEV (reference sequence). CDR3 coding DNA: TGTGCCAGCAACTATCGGCCCTTAACGGGCACTGAAGCTTTCTTT. It codes for CASNYRPLTGTEAFF.

V is TRBV24-1 and J is TRBJ2-1; 12 bases match TRBD1. The CDR3 length is 16 residues. The ends lost 8 bases at V and 7 bases at J; junction bases unmatched: 11. Germline V gene data show CDR1 as KGHDR and CDR2 as SFDVKD. The DNA for the CDR3 is TGTGCCACCACCAGATCCGGGACAGGGGGCAGGAATGAGCAGTTCTTC. Its translation: CATTRSGTGGRNEQFF.

This clone was seen only once. The chain is built from TRBV6-5 and TRBJ2-2; maybe TRBD1 (5 bases). Germline V lookup: CDR1 MNHEY, CDR2 SVGAGI. V lost 4 bases to trimming and J lost 3 bases, with 12 bases between them. The CDR3 sequence is 15 residues long. The CDR3 DNA reads TGTGCCAGCAGTTTTCAGGGCTCCGACACCGGGGAGCTGTTTTTT. Its protein is CASSFQGSDTGELFF.

This clone was counted a single time. This chain links TRBV19 with TRBJ1-5; TRBD1 aligns across 8 bases. V shed 4 bases and J 6 bases; nucleotides not matched to a gene: 2. This CDR3 has 13 amino acids. Germline lookup yields CDR1 LNHDA and CDR2 SQIVND (reference sequence). CDR3 region: CASSRTGSQPQHF. The CDR3 DNA sequence: TGTGCCAGTAGTAGGACAGGGTCTCAGCCCCAGCATTTT.

The chain couples TRBV4-2 to TRBJ1-2, with 8 positions matching TRBD1. With V trimmed by 4 bases and J by 4 bases, 11 bases remained unmatched. CDR1 is LGHNA, CDR2 YNFKEQ, per germline. There are 16 residues in the CDR3. CDR3 loop: CASSLEDGTGVYGYTF. CDR3 bases: TGTGCCAGCAGCCTAGAGGACGGGACAGGCGTCTATGGCTACACCTTC.

The chain carries TRBV12-3 or TRBV12-4 and TRBJ1-2; unclear D gene. The CDR3 is 11 amino acids. V lost 3 bases to trimming and J lost 8 bases, with 7 bases between them. The CDR3 region is CASSFGSGYTF. In DNA form, the CDR3 reads TGTGCCAGCAGTTTCGGTAGCGGCTACACCTTC.

The chain combines TRBV11-3 with TRBJ2-5; a weak D match, TRBD1 (6 bases). The CDR3 covers 13 residues. V was pared by 3 bases and J by 2 bases, with 7 bases between. Germline CDR1 and CDR2: SGHNT and YENEEA. The CDR3 DNA reads TGTGCCAGCAGCTTGGACAGACAAGAGACCCAGTACTTC. Its translation is CASSLDRQETQYF.

The CDR3, as DNA: TGTGCCAGCAGCCAAGACTCCTGGACTAGCGGGGTGACAGATACGCAGTATTTT. Translation gives CASSQDSWTSGVTDTQYF. V usage is TRBV3-1 (or the pseudogene TRBV3-2) and J usage is TRBJ2-3, with 12 bases identical to TRBD2. CDR3 length equals 18 residues. The germline gives CDR1 LGHDT, CDR2 YNNKEL (reference sequence). J gave up 3 bases and V 0 bases, and 7 bases lay outside the gene matches.

This sequence joins TRBV28 and TRBJ1-2; 8 bases are shared with TRBD1. This CDR3 has 11 residues. V was pared by 5 bases and J by 12 bases, with 5 bases of the junction left unmatched. Looked up from germline, CDR1 is MDHEN and CDR2 is SYDVKM. CDR3 in DNA: TGTGCCAGCAGTACGACAGGGGTTAACACCTTC. Protein sequence: CASSTTGVNTF.

This chain links TRBV2 with TRBJ2-7; possible D gene TRBD2, 5 bases. Between the trimmed V and J ends, which lost 0 bases and 2 bases, there was a span of 14 bases. CDR1 is SNHLY, CDR2 FYNNEI, per germline. This CDR3 is built from 16 residues. DNA of the CDR3: TGTGCCAGCAGTGAAGCGGCGATAGCGACTACCTACGAGCAGTACTTC. Translated, it gives CASSEAAIATTYEQYF.